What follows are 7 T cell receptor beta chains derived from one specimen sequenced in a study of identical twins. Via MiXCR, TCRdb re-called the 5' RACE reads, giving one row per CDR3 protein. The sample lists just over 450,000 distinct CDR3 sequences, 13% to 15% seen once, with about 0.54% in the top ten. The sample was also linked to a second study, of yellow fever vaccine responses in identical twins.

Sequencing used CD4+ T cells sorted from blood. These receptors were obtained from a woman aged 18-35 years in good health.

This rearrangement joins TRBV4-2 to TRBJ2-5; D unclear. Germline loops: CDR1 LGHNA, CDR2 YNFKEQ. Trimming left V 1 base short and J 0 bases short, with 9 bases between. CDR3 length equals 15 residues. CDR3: CASSQVTGHQETQYF. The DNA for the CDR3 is TGTGCCAGCAGCCAAGTGACGGGTCACCAAGAGACCCAGTACTTC.

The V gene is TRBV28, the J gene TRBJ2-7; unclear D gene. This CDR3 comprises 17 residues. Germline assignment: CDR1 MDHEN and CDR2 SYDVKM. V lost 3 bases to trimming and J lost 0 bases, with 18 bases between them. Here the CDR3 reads CASSFSLFRSDSYEQYF. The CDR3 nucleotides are TGTGCCAGCAGTTTTAGCCTCTTTCGGAGCGACTCCTACGAGCAGTACTTC. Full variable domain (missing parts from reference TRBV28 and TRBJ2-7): DVKVTQSSRYLVKRTGEKVFLECVQDMDHENMFWYRQDPGLGLRLIYFSYDVKMKEKGDIPEGYSVSREKKERFSLILESASTNQTSMYLCASSFSLFRSDSYEQYFGPGTRLTVT.

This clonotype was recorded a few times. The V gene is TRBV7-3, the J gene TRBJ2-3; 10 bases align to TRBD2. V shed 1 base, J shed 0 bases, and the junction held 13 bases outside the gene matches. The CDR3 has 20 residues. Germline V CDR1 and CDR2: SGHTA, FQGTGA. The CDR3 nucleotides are TGTGCCAGCAGCTTAAGGGCTAGCGGGGGCCTAACGATTAGCACAGATACGCAGTATTTT. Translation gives CASSLRASGGLTISTDTQYF. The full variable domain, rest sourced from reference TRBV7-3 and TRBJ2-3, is GAGVSQTPSNKVTEKGKYVELRCDPISGHTALYWYRQSLGQGPEFLIYFQGTGAADDSGLPNDRFFAVRPEGSVSTLKIQRTERGDSAVYLCASSLRASGGLTISTDTQYFGPGTRLTVL.

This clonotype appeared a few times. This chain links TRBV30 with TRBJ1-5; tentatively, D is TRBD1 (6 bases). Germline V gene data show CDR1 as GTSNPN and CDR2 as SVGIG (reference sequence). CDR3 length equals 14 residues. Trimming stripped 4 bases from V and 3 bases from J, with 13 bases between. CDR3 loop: CAWTEGGDNQPQHF. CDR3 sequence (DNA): TGTGCCTGGACCGAAGGGGGTGACAATCAGCCCCAGCATTTT.

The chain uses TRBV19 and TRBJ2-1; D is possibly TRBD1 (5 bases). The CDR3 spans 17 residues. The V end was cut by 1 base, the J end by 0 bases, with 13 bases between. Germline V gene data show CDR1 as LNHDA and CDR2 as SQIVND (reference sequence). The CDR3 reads CASSIGRQRSSYNEQFF. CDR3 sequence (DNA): TGTGCCAGTAGTATAGGAAGACAGCGCTCCTCCTACAATGAGCAGTTCTTC.

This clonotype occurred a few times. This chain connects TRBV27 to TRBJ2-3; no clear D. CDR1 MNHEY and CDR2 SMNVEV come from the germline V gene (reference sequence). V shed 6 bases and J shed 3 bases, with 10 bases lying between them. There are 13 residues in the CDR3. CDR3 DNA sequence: TGTGCCAGCAGGCCCGGGTGGACAGATACGCAGTATTTT. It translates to CASRPGWTDTQYF.

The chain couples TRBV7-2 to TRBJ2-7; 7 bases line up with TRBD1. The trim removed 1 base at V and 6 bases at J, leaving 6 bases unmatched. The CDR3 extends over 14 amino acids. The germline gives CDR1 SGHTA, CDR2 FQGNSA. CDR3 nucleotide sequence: TGTGCCAGCAGCTTAGGGACAGGTGCGGTCGAGCAGTACTTC. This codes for CASSLGTGAVEQYF.